Described below is a single T cell receptor beta chain sequence and its context. The target antigen is unknown. Since no conserved phenylalanine or tryptophan closes the CDR3, a read error is the likely cause. These data belong to a study of identical twins. Study-wide results and limits: Out-of-frame alpha sequences shared by twins were enriched for low generation probability. Out-of-frame TCR alpha sharing in monozygotic twins exceeded recombination model predictions.

This CDR3 comprises 15 residues. The V segment lost 7 bases and the J segment 9 bases; nucleotides outside the gene matches: 12. Looked up from germline, CDR1 is LGHDT and CDR2 is YNNKEL (reference sequence). TCRdb itself ran the 5' RACE reads through MiXCR, one entry per CDR3 protein. The table records 700,000 to 950,000 distinct CDR3 sequences, approximately 13% of them present only once. The sample was also reused in another study, on yellow fever vaccine responses in identical twins.

This clonotype was obtained from a young woman in good health. What was sequenced was PBMCs. This chain connects TRBV3-1 to TRBJ2-1; 10 bases line up with TRBD2. As DNA, the CDR3 is TGTGCCAGCACCCTCGGAGTAGCGGGAGGTAGTGAGCAGTTCATC. Its protein product is CASTLGVAGGSEQFI.